This T cell receptor (beta chain) derives from a study of shared T cell receptors in the human thymus. Germline CDR1 is SEHNR and CDR2 is FQNEAQ (reference sequence). J gave up 4 bases and V 5 bases, and 9 bases lay outside the gene matches. The CDR3 is made up of 15 amino acids. Clones were sequenced by immunoSEQ multiplex PCR, and TCRdb holds only the in-frame ones, with some missing. The sample yields approximately 580,000 clones, around 82% seen once. This sample was shared with a second study, whose subject was human thymus T cells.

Sequencing was carried out using thymocytes. The clonotype originates from a boy under three years old with a congenital heart defect. The V gene is TRBV7-9, the J gene TRBJ2-5, with 8 bases lining up with TRBD2. CDR3 DNA sequence: TGTGCCAGCAGCCCCCCCGGGGGGGCTATAGAGACCCAGTACTTC. Translated, it gives CASSPPGGAIETQYF.